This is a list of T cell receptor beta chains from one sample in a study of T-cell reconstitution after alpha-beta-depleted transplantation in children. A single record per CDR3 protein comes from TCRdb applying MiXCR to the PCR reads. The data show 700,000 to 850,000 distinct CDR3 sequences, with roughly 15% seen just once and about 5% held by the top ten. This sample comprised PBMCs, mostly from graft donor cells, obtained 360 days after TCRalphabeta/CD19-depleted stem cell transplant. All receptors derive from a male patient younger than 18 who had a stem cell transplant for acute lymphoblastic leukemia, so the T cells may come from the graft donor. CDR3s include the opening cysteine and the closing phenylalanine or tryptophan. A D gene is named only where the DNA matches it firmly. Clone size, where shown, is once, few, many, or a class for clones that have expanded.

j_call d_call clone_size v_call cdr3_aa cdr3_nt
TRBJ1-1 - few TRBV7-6 CASSLALGGGGTEAFF TGTGCCAGCAGCTTAGCGCTGGGCGGCGGGGGCACTGAAGCTTTCTTT
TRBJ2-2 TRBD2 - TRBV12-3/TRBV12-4 CASSHPELLAGGTGELFF TGTGCCAGCAGCCACCCCGAACTCCTAGCGGGAGGCACCGGGGAGCTGTTTTTT
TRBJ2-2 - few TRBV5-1 CASKSANTGELFF TGCGCCAGCAAAAGTGCGAACACCGGGGAGCTGTTTTTT
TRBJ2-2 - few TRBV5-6 CASSLGLEVNTGELFF TGTGCCAGCAGCTTAGGACTGGAAGTGAACACCGGGGAGCTGTTTTTT
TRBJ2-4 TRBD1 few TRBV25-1 CASSDRGPSKNIQYF TGTGCCAGCAGTGACAGGGGGCCCTCCAAAAACATTCAGTACTTC
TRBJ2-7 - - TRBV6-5 CASSYRGRGPYGAYEQYF TGTGCCAGCAGTTACAGGGGGAGAGGACCCTATGGCGCCTACGAGCAGTACTTC
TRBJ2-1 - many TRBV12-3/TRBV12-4 CASSRGLHNEQFF TGTGCCAGCAGCCGCGGACTCCACAATGAGCAGTTCTTC
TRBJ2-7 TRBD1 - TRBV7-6 CASSFDRDRGPPRIYEQYF TGTGCCAGCAGCTTCGACCGGGACAGGGGCCCCCCTAGAATCTACGAGCAGTACTTC
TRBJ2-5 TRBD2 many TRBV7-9 CASSLGLAGFQETQYF TGTGCCAGCAGCCTCGGACTAGCGGGATTTCAAGAGACCCAGTACTTC
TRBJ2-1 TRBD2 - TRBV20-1 CSARSHSLAGLNEQFF TGCAGTGCTAGATCCCACTCACTAGCGGGCCTCAATGAGCAGTTCTTC
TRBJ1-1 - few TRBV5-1 CASSLPAGTSTEAFF TGCGCCAGCAGCTTACCAGCGGGGACAAGCACTGAAGCTTTCTTT